This T cell receptor (beta chain) is drawn from a study of blood T cell repertoires in COVID-19. Method: immunoSEQ multiplex PCR; TCRdb's copy keeps in-frame clones and lacks some. The repertoire holds some 210,000 clones, 80% seen once, with 3.5% to 5.5% in the top ten. The CDR3 length is 13 residues. CDR1 and CDR2 (germline): SGHRS, YFSETQ. With V trimmed by 2 bases and J by 5 bases, 1 base remained unmatched. The receptor was isolated from a man aged 25 to 40 with acute COVID-19. The chain carries TRBV5-1 and TRBJ2-1; 7 bases line up with TRBD1. The sample comprised PBMCs or T cells enriched from blood (not recorded which). The CDR3 region has the DNA TGCGCCAGCAGCTTAGGGACAGACAATGAGCAGTTCTTC. Its protein product is CASSLGTDNEQFF.